The clone carrying this TCR beta chain was observed a handful of times. A second roughly 6 to 11 cycle PCR used barcoded and J-beta primers. MiXCR, run by TCRdb on the 5' RACE reads, gives a single entry per CDR3 protein. Of roughly 550,000 distinct CDR3 sequences listed, 24% are singletons. This entry is derived from a study of blood T cells in healthy people across ages. CDR3 length equals 15 residues. Between the trimmed V and J ends, which lost 8 bases and 0 bases, there was a span of 16 bases. The donors, healthy Caucasians from Russia, were aged about 6 to 100. These sequences were also reported in another study, on T cells of mothers and their children.

Sequencing was performed on blood. This clonotype originated in a boy between 10 and 17 years old in good health. The chain uses TRBV12-3 or TRBV12-4 and TRBJ1-1, with D perhaps TRBD1 (6 bases). CDR3 nucleotide sequence: TGTGCCAGCTTACCCGGGACACCTTTGAACACTGAAGCTTTCTTT. Amino acid sequence: CASLPGTPLNTEAFF.